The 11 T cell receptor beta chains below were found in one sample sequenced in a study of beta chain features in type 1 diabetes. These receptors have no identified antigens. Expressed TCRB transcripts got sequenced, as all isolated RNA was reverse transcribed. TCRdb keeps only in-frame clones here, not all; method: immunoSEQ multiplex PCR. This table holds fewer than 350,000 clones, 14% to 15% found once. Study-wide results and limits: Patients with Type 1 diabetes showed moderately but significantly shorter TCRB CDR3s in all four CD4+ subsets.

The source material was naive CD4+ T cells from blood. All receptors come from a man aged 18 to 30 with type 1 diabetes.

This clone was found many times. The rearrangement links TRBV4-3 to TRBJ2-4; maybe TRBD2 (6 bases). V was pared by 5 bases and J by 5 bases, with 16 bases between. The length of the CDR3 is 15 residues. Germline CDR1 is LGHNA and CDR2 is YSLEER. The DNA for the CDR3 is TGCGCCAGCAGCTTCCGAGGAGGGGATGAAAACATTCAGTACTTC. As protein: CASSFRGGDENIQYF.

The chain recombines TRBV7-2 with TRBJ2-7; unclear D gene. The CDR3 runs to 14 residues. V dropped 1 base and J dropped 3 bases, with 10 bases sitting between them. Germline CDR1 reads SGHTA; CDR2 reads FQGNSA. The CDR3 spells CASSLVYRNYEQYF. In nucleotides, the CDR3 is TGTGCCAGCAGCTTAGTCTACAGAAACTACGAGCAGTACTTC. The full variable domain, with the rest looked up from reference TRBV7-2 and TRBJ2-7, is GAGVSQSPSNKVTEKGKDVELRCDPISGHTALYWYRQSLGQGLEFLIYFQGNSAPDKSGLPSDRFSAERTGGSVSTLTIQRTQQEDSAVYLCASSLVYRNYEQYFGPGTRLTVT.

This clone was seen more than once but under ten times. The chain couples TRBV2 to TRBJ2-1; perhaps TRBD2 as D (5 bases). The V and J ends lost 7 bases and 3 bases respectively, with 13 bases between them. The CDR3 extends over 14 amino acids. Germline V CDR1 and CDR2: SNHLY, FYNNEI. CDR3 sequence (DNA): TGTGCCAGCATCGAGGACTCGAGCTACAATGAGCAGTTCTTC. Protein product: CASIEDSSYNEQFF.

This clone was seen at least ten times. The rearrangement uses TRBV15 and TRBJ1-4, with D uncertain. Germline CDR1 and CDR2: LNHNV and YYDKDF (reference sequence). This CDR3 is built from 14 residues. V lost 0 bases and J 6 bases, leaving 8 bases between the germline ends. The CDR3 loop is CATSRDSTDEKLFF. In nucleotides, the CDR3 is TGTGCCACCAGCAGAGATTCGACTGATGAAAAACTGTTTTTT.

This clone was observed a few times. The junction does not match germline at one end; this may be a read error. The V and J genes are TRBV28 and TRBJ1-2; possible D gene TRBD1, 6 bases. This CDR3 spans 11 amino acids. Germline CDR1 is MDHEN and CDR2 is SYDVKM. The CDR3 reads CASSGGQMAHF. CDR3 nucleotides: TGTGCCAGCAGCGGGGGGCAGATGGCCCATTTC.

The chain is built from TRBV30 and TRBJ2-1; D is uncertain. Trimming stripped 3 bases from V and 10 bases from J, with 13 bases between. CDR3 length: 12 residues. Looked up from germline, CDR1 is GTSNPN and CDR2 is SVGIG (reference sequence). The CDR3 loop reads CAWSYVSLEQFF. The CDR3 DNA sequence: TGTGCCTGGAGCTACGTCTCCTTGGAGCAGTTCTTC. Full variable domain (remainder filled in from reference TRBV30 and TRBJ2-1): SQTIHQWPATLVQPVGSPLSLECTVEGTSNPNLYWYRQAAGRGLQLLFYSVGIGQISSEVPQNLSASRPQDRQFILSSKKLLLSDSGFYLCAWSYVSLEQFFGPGTRLTVL.

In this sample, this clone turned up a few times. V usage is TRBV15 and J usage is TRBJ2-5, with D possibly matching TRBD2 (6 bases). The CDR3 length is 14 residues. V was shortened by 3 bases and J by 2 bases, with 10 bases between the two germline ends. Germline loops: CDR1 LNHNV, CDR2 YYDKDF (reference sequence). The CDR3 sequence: CATSSGGSQETQYF. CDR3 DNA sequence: TGTGCCACCAGCAGTGGGGGGAGTCAAGAGACCCAGTACTTC.

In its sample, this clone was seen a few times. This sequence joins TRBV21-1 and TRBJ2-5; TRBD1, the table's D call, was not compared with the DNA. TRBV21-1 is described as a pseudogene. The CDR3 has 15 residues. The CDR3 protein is CASSKEGAGQETQYF. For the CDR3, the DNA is TGTGCCAGCAGCAAAGAGGGGGCAGGACAAGAGACCCAGTACTTC.

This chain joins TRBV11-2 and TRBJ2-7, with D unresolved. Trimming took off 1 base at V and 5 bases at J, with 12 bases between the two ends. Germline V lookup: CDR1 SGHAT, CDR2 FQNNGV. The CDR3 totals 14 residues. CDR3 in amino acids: CASSLGGLSNEQYF. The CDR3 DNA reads TGTGCCAGCAGCTTAGGAGGTCTTAGTAACGAGCAGTACTTC.

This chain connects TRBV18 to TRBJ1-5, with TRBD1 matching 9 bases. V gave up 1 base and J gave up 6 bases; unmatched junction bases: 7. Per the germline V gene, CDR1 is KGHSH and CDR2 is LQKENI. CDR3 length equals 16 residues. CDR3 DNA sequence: TGTGCCAGCTCACCACAGTCACAGGGGGCTAGTCAGCCCCAGCATTTT. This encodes CASSPQSQGASQPQHF.

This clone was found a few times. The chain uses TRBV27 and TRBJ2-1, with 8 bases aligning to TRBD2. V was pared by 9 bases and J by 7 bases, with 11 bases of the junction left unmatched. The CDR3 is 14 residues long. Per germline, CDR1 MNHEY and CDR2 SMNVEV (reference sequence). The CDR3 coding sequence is TGTGCCAGTTCCCCGGGACTAGAAATGAATGAGCAGTTCTTC. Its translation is CASSPGLEMNEQFF.